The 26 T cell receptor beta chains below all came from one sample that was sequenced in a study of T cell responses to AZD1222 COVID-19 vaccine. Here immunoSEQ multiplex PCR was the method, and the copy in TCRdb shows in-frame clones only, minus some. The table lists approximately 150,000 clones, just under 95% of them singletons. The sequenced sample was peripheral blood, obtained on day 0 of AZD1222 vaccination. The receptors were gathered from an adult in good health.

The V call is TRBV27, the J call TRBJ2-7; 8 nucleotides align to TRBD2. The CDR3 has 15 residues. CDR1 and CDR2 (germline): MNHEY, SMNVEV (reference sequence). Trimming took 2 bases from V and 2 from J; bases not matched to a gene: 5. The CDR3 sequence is CASSLLGGRTYEQYF. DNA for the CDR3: TGTGCCAGCAGTTTACTTGGCGGGAGGACCTACGAGCAGTACTTC.

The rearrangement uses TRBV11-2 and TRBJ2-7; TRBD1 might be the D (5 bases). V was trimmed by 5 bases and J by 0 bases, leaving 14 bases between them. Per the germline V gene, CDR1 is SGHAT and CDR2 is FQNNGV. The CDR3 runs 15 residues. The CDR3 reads CASSPSRQISYEQYF. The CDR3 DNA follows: TGTGCCAGCAGCCCGTCCCGACAGATCTCCTACGAGCAGTACTTC.

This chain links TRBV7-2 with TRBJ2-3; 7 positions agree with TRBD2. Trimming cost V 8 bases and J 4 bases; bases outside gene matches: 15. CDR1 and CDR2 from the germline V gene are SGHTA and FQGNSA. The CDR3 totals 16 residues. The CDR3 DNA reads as TGTGCCAGCTCCGCGGGGGTAAAGCCCTTTGCAGATACGCAGTATTTT. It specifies CASSAGVKPFADTQYF.

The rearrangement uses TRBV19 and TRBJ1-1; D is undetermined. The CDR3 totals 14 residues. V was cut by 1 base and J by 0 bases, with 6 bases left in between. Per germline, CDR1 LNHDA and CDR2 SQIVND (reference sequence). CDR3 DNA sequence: TGTGCCAGTAGTATAGGGACCCTGAACACTGAAGCTTTCTTT. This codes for CASSIGTLNTEAFF.

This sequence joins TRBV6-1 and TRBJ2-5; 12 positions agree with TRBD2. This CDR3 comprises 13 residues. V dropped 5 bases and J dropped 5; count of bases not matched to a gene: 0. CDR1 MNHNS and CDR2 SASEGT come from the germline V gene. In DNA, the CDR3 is TGTGCCAGCAGTACTAGCGGGAGGGAGACCCAGTACTTC. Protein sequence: CASSTSGRETQYF.

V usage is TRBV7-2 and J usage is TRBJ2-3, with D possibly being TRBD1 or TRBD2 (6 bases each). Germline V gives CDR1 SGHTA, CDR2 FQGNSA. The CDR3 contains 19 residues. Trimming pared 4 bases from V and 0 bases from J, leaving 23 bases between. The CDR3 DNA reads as TGTGCCAGCAGCTCAAGGGGGGCCCAGCCGGTCTTAAGCACAGATACGCAGTATTTT. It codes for CASSSRGAQPVLSTDTQYF.

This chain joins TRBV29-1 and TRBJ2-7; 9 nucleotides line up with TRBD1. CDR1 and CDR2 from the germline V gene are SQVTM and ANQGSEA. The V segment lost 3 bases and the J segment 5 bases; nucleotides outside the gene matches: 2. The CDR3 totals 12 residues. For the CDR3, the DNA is TGCAGCGTTGATAGACAGGGGGACGAGCAGTACTTC. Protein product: CSVDRQGDEQYF.

Here the CDR3 reads CASSLGGTVSYEQYF. The DNA of the CDR3 is TGCGCCAGCAGCTTGGGCGGGACAGTCTCCTACGAGCAGTACTTC. This chain joins TRBV5-1 and TRBJ2-7, with D perhaps TRBD1 (7 bases). The CDR3 runs to 15 residues. Deletions cut 0 bases from V and 0 bases from J, with 10 bases between. Per the germline V gene, CDR1 is SGHRS and CDR2 is YFSETQ.

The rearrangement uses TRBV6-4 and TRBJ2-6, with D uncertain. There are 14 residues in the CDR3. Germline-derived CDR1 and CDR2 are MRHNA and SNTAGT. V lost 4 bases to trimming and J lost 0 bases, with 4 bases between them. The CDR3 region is CASSAFSGANVLTF. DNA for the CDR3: TGTGCCAGCAGTGCTTTCTCTGGGGCCAACGTCCTGACTTTC.

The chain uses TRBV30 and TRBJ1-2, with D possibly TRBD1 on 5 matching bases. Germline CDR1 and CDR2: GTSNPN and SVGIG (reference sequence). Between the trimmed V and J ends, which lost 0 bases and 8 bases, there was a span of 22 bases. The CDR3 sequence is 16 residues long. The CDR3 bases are TGTGCCTGGAGTGTACTAAACCCCTCCCAGGGCGGAGGCTACACCTTC. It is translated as CAWSVLNPSQGGGYTF. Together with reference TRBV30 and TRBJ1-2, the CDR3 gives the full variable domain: SQTIHQWPATLVQPVGSPLSLECTVEGTSNPNLYWYRQAAGRGLQLLFYSVGIGQISSEVPQNLSASRPQDRQFILSSKKLLLSDSGFYLCAWSVLNPSQGGGYTFGSGTRLTVV.

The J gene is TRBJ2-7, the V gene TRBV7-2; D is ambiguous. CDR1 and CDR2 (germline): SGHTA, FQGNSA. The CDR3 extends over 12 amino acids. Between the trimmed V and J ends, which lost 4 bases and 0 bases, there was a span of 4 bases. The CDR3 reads CASSSSSYEQYF. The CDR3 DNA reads TGTGCCAGCAGCTCGTCCTCCTACGAGCAGTACTTC.

CDR3 sequence: CASSPRMRGTQYF. The CDR3 DNA sequence: TGTGCCAGCAGTCCCCGGATGCGTGGTACGCAGTATTTT. The chain joins TRBV6-5 to TRBJ2-3; D is undetermined. V was shortened by 5 bases and J by 8 bases, with 14 bases between the two germline ends. Germline V gene sequence: CDR1 MNHEY, CDR2 SVGAGI. The length of the CDR3 is 13 residues.

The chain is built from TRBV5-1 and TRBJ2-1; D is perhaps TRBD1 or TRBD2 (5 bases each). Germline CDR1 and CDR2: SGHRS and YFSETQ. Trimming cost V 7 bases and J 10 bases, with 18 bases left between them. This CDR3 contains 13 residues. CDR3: CASYGTGIHEQFF. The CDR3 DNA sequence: TGCGCCAGCTATGGGACCGGGATACACGAGCAGTTCTTC.

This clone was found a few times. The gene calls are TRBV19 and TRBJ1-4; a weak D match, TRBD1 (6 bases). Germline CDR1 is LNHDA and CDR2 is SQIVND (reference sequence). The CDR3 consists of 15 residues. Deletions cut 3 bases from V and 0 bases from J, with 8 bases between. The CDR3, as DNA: TGTGCCAGTAGTATGGGGACACCAACTAATGAAAAACTGTTTTTT. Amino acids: CASSMGTPTNEKLFF.

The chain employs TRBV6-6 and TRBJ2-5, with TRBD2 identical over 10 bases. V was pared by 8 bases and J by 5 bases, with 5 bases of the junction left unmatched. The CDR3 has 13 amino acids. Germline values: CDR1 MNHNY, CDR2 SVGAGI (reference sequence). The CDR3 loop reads CASGTSASETQYF. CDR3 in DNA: TGTGCCAGCGGGACTAGCGCGTCTGAGACCCAGTACTTC.

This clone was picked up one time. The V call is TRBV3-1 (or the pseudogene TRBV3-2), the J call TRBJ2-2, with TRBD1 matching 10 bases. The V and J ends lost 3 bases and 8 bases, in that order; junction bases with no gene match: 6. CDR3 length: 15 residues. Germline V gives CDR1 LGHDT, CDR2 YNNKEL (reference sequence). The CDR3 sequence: CASSQGQGIMGELFF. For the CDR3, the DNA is TGTGCCAGCAGCCAGGGACAGGGGATTATGGGGGAGCTGTTTTTT.

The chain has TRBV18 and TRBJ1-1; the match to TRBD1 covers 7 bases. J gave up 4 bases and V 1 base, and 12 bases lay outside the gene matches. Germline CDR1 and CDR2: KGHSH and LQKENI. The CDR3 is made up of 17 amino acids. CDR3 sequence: CASSPRIRGLGGTEAFF. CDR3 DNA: TGTGCCAGCTCACCACGTATAAGGGGGCTTGGGGGCACTGAAGCTTTCTTT.

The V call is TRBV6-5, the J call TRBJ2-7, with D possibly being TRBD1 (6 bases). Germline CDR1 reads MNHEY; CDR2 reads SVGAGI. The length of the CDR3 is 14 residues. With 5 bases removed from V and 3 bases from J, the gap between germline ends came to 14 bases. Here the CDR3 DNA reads TGTGCCAGCAGTAGGACAGAGAACTACTACGAGCAGTACTTC. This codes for CASSRTENYYEQYF.

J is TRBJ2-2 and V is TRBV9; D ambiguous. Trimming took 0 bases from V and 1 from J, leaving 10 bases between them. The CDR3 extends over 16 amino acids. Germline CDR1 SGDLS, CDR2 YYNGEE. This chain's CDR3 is CASSVDPTKNTGELFF. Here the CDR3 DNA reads TGTGCCAGCAGCGTAGACCCTACAAAGAACACCGGGGAGCTGTTTTTT.

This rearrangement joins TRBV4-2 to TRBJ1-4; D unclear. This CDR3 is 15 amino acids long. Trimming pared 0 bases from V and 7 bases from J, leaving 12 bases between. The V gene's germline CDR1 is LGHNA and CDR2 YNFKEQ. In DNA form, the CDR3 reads TGTGCCAGCAGCCAAGACGGCAAGATCCGTGAAAAACTGTTTTTT. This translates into CASSQDGKIREKLFF.

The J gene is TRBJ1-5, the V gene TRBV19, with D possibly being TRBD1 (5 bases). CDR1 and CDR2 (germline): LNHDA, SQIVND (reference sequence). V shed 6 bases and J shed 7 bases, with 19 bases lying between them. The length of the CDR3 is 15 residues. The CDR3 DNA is TGTGCCAGTAGCCCTCCGGTCCGCGCAGGGCAGCCCCAGCATTTT. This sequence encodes CASSPPVRAGQPQHF.

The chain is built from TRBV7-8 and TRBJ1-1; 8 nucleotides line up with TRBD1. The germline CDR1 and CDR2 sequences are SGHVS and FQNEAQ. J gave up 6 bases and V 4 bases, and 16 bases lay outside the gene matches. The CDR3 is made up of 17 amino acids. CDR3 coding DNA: TGTGCCAGCAGCTCCCTCTGGGGGACAGGCGTTGGAGCTGAAGCTTTCTTT. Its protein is CASSSLWGTGVGAEAFF. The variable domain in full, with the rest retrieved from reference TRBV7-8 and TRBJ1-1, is GAGVSQSPRYKVAKRGQDVALRCDPISGHVSLFWYQQALGQGPEFLTYFQNEAQLDKSGLPSDRFFAERPEGSVSTLKIQRTQQEDSAVYLCASSSLWGTGVGAEAFFGQGTRLTVV.

The CDR3 spells CASSLSGQSYNEQFF. In nucleotides, the CDR3 is TGTGCCAGCAGCTTGAGCGGCCAGTCCTACAATGAGCAGTTCTTC. This rearrangement joins TRBV5-8 to TRBJ2-1; a possible D gene is TRBD2 (5 bases). V gave up 1 base and J gave up 1 base, with 9 bases separating them. This CDR3 is built from 15 residues. The germline gives CDR1 SGHTS, CDR2 YDEGEE.

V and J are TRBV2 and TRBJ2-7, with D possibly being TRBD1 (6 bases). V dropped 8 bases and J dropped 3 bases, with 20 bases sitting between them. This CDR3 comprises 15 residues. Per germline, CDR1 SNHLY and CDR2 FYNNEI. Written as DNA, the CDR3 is TGTGCCAGCGGACAAGACAGGAGACTTCTCTACGAGCAGTACTTC. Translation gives CASGQDRRLLYEQYF.

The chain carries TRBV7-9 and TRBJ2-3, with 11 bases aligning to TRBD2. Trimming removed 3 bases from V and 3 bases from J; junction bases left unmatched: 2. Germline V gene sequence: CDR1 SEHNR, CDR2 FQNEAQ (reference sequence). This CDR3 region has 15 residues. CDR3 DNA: TGTGCCAGCAGCTTTAGCGGGGGGGGGACAGATACGCAGTATTTT. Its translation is CASSFSGGGTDTQYF.

The CDR3 here is CAISESPPDTQYF. The DNA for the CDR3 is TGTGCCATCAGTGAGTCCCCTCCAGATACGCAGTATTTT. V is TRBV10-3 and J is TRBJ2-3; D gene uncertain. The CDR3 is made up of 13 amino acids. Per germline, CDR1 ENHRY and CDR2 SYGVKD. Trimming took 0 bases from V and 4 from J, leaving 5 bases between them.